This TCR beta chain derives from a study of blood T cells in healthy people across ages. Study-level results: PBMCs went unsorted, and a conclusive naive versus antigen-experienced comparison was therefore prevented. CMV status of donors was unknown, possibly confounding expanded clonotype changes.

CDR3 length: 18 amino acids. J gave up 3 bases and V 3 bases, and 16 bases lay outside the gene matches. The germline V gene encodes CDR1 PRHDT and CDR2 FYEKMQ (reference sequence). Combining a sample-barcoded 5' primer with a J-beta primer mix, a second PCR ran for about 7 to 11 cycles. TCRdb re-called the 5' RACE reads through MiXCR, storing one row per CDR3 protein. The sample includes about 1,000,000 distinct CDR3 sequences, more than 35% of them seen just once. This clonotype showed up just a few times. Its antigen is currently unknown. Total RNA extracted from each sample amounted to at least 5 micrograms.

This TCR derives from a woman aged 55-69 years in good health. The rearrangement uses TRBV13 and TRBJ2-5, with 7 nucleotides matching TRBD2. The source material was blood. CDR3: CASSFTGLRRGREETQYF. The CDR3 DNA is TGTGCCAGCAGCTTCACAGGCTTGCGACGGGGGAGGGAAGAGACCCAGTACTTC.